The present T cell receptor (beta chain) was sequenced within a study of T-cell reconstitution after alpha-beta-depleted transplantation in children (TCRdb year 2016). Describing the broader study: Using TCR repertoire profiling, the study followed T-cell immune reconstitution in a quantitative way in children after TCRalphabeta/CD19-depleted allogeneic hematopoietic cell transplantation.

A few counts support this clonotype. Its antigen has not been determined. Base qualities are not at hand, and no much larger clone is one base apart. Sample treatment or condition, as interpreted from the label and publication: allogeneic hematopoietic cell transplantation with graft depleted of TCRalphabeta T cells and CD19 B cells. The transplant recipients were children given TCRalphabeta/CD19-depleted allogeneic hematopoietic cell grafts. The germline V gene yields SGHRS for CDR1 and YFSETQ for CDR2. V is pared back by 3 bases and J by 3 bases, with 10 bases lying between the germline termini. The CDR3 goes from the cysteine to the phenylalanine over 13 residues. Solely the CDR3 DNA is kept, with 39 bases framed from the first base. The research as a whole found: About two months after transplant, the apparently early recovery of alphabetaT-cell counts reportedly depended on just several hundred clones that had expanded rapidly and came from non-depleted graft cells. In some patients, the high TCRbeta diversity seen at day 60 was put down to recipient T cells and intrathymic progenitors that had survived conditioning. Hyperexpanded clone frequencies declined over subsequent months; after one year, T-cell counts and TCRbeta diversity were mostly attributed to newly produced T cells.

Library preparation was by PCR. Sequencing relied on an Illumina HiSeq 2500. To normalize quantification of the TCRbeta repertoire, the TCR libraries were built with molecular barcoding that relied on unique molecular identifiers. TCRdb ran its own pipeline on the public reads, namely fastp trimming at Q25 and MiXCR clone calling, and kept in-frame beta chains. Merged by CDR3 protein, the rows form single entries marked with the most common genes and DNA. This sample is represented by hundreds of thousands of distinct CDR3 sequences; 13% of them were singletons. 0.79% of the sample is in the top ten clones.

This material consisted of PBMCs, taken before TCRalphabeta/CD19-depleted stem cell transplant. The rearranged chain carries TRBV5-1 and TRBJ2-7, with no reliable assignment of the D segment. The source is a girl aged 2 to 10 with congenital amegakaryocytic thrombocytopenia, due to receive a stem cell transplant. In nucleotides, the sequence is TGCGCCAGCAGCTGGGCAGTCGGCTACGAGCAGTACTTC. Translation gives CASSWAVGYEQYF.